What follows are 12 T cell receptor beta chains derived from one specimen sequenced in a study of shared clonotypes between healthy human individuals. Terminally differentiated effector memory CD45RA+ cells were excluded by CCR7 positive selection of CD45RO-negative cells. The assay was immunoSEQ multiplex PCR, and TCRdb's table has in-frame clones only and misses some. The data hold around 600,000 clones, with roughly 95% observed a single time. The sample taken for sequencing was naive CD8+ T cells sorted from blood. These receptors were collected from a woman aged 25 to 39 in good health.

The chain recombines TRBV5-1 with TRBJ1-3; D gene unclear. The CDR3 contains 15 residues. Germline assignment: CDR1 SGHRS and CDR2 YFSETQ. V lost 5 bases to trimming and J lost 0 bases, with 12 bases between them. CDR3 protein: CASRSEHYSGNTIYF. The DNA for the CDR3 is TGCGCCAGCAGGAGCGAACACTACTCTGGAAACACCATATATTTT.

The chain recombines TRBV6-5 with TRBJ1-1; no firm D call. This CDR3 has 13 residues. Looked up from germline, CDR1 is MNHEY and CDR2 is SVGAGI. With 7 bases removed from V and 5 bases from J, the gap between germline ends came to 14 bases. The CDR3 DNA follows: TGTGCCAGCACCCAGGACGGGGTGACTGAAGCTTTCTTT. The encoded protein is CASTQDGVTEAFF.

The genes are TRBV21-1 and TRBJ2-2; the D call TRBD1 from the table was never checked on the DNA. TRBV21-1 is a pseudogene segment. The CDR3 length is 13 residues. The CDR3 DNA reads TGTGCCAGCGGCCCTTTCAGGGATGGGGAGCTGTTTTTT. It specifies CASGPFRDGELFF.

The chain carries TRBV7-6 and TRBJ1-1; D is perhaps TRBD1 (5 bases). This CDR3 is 15 amino acids long. V lost 4 bases to trimming and J lost 1 base, with 13 bases between them. Germline loops: CDR1 SGHVS, CDR2 FNYEAQ. CDR3 nucleotides: TGTGCCAGCAGCTCCGGGACCCTGTGGAACACTGAAGCTTTCTTT. It specifies CASSSGTLWNTEAFF.

The J gene is TRBJ1-4, the V gene TRBV2, with a possible D match to TRBD1 (5 bases). This CDR3 is 15 amino acids long. Between the trimmed V and J ends, which lost 6 bases and 6 bases, there was a span of 17 bases. Germline V gene sequence: CDR1 SNHLY, CDR2 FYNNEI. DNA of the CDR3: TGTGCCAGCAGGGAACCCCAGGGTAGGGATGAAAAACTGTTTTTT. The encoded protein is CASREPQGRDEKLFF.

This clone has only one observation. The chain links TRBV19 to TRBJ2-5; TRBD2 matches 11 bases. Trimming removed 3 bases from V and 5 bases from J; junction bases left unmatched: 8. This CDR3 is 16 amino acids long. Germline assignment: CDR1 LNHDA and CDR2 SQIVND (reference sequence). DNA for the CDR3: TGTGCCAGTAGTATTGGACTAGCGGGCCGTGAGGAGACCCAGTACTTC. Its protein product is CASSIGLAGREETQYF.

This chain connects TRBV28 to TRBJ2-1, with 7 bases matching TRBD2. The length of the CDR3 is 18 residues. CDR1 MDHEN and CDR2 SYDVKM come from the germline V gene. J gave up 0 bases and V 0 bases, and 8 bases lay outside the gene matches. The CDR3, as DNA: TGTGCCAGCAGTTTATGGTCAGCGGGAAAAAGCTCCTACAATGAGCAGTTCTTC. Translation: CASSLWSAGKSSYNEQFF.

This rearrangement joins TRBV7-9 to TRBJ1-5, with D uncertain. The germline V and J ends were trimmed by 6 bases and 5 bases, with 8 bases remaining between them. Germline V CDR1 and CDR2: SEHNR, FQNEAQ (reference sequence). The CDR3 consists of 12 residues. This CDR3 reads CASSKGDQPQHF. The CDR3, as DNA: TGTGCCAGCAGTAAAGGCGATCAGCCCCAGCATTTT.

This chain links TRBV9 with TRBJ2-7, with 9 nucleotides matching TRBD1. The ends lost 0 bases at V and 6 bases at J; junction bases unmatched: 7. The CDR3 loop spans 15 amino acids. Germline V gene lookup returns CDR1 SGDLS and CDR2 YYNGEE. The CDR3 DNA sequence: TGTGCCAGCAGCGTAGAGGGACAGGGTTCGTCCGAGCAGTACTTC. Translated, it gives CASSVEGQGSSEQYF.

The V call is TRBV7-9, the J call TRBJ1-6; the D is unclear. V was pared by 4 bases and J by 7 bases, with 14 bases between. CDR1 is SEHNR and CDR2 is FQNEAQ in the germline V gene (reference sequence). The length of the CDR3 is 15 residues. CDR3 nucleotide sequence: TGTGCCAGCAGCTCCGACGAGATCCGGAATTCACCCCTCCACTTT. This encodes CASSSDEIRNSPLHF. Full variable domain (outside the CDR3, taken from reference TRBV7-9 and TRBJ1-6): DTGVSQNPRHKITKRGQNVTFRCDPISEHNRLYWYRQTLGQGPEFLTYFQNEAQLEKSRLLSDRFSAERPKGSFSTLEIQRTEQGDSAMYLCASSSDEIRNSPLHFGNGTRLTVT.

The chain combines TRBV19 with TRBJ1-4, with TRBD1 as a possible D gene (5 bases). CDR3 length: 13 amino acids. Germline V gives CDR1 LNHDA, CDR2 SQIVND (reference sequence). V lost 2 bases and J 12 bases, leaving 13 bases between the germline ends. The CDR3 reads CASSIPDRAELFF. CDR3 DNA: TGTGCCAGTAGTATACCAGACAGAGCAGAACTGTTTTTT. The full variable domain, completed using reference TRBV19 and TRBJ1-4, is DGGITQSPKYLFRKEGQNVTLSCEQNLNHDAMYWYRQDPGQGLRLIYYSQIVNDFQKGDIAEGYSVSREKKESFPLTVTSAQKNPTAFYLCASSIPDRAELFFGSGTQLSVL.

The gene calls are TRBV4-1 and TRBJ2-7; D possibly corresponds to TRBD1 (7 bases). The V and J ends lost 5 bases and 5 bases respectively, with 16 bases between them. This CDR3 is 14 amino acids long. Germline V CDR1 and CDR2: MGHRA, YSYEKL. In DNA form, the CDR3 reads TGCGCCAGCAGCTCGAGACAGGGCGGGGACGAGCAGTACTTC. Translated: CASSSRQGGDEQYF.